The 23 T cell receptor beta chains in this list originate from one sample, sequenced in a study of shared clonotypes between healthy human individuals (dated by TCRdb to about 2020). Library preparation was by the immunoSEQ multiplex PCR assay. TCRdb limited this immuneACCESS table to in-frame rearrangements with V and J called. A share of clones is missing; checked studies link under half to unresolved V genes, and the rest is unexplained. The sample table holds 2 million to 2.5 million clones, of which more than 90% were seen once. Less than 0.15% of the sample belongs to the ten largest clones. Sequencing was carried out using naive CD4+ T cells sorted from blood. This sample's cell subset or site label indicates: CD45RA+ positively selected. The receptors were sampled from a man aged 18 to 30 in good health.

The V gene is TRBV5-1, the J gene TRBJ2-2; 9 bases are shared with TRBD2. Germline V gives CDR1 SGHRS, CDR2 YFSETQ. This CDR3 has 13 amino acids. V shed 9 bases, J shed 7 bases, and the junction held 7 bases outside the gene matches. The CDR3, as DNA: TGCGCCACCCGGACTAGCGCCAACGGGGAGCTGTTTTTT. Residues: CATRTSANGELFF.

V is TRBV7-3 and J is TRBJ1-1; 9 bases map to TRBD1. Trimming took 5 bases from V and 7 from J; bases not matched to a gene: 17. The CDR3 contains 17 residues. Per germline, CDR1 SGHTA and CDR2 FQGTGA. The CDR3 DNA reads as TGTGCCAGCAGCCCCCTACCTCATGGGACAGGGATGGGTGAAGCTTTCTTT. It encodes CASSPLPHGTGMGEAFF.

Turning to this clone: Other DNA sequences from this sample encode an identical CDR3 as well. The chain joins TRBV6-5 to TRBJ1-3; 7 bases line up with TRBD1. The trim removed 5 bases at V and 0 bases at J, leaving 4 bases unmatched. CDR3 size: 15 residues. Germline values: CDR1 MNHEY, CDR2 SVGAGI. The chain's CDR3 is CASSRQGSSGNTIYF. The CDR3 bases are TGTGCCAGCAGTCGACAGGGATCCTCTGGAAACACCATATATTTT.

The chain links TRBV30 to TRBJ1-5, with 7 bases aligning to TRBD1. Germline V gene lookup returns CDR1 GTSNPN and CDR2 SVGIG (reference sequence). CDR3 length: 13 residues. Unmatched junction bases numbered 6, after V lost 3 bases and J lost 7 bases. CDR3 sequence (DNA): TGTGCCTGGAGCCCCCAGGGGGGACAGCCCCAGCATTTT. Protein product: CAWSPQGGQPQHF.

The gene calls are TRBV28 and TRBJ1-2; 7 nucleotides agree with TRBD1. The CDR3 contains 12 residues. V gave up 5 bases and J gave up 8 bases; unmatched junction bases: 5. Germline CDR1 and CDR2: MDHEN and SYDVKM. The CDR3 coding sequence is TGTGCCAGCAGTGCCACAGGGGTCGGCTACACCTTC. Residues: CASSATGVGYTF.

This chain joins TRBV7-9 and TRBJ2-7; D not certain. CDR1 SEHNR and CDR2 FQNEAQ come from the germline V gene (reference sequence). V gave up 3 bases and J gave up 7 bases, with 16 bases separating them. CDR3 size: 14 residues. The CDR3 nucleotides are TGTGCCAGCAGCTTCGTGGGCATTGAGTGGGAGCAGTACTTC. This codes for CASSFVGIEWEQYF.

V usage is TRBV7-2 and J usage is TRBJ2-7, with D unclear. The CDR3 extends over 13 amino acids. V lost 4 bases to trimming and J lost 12 bases, with 19 bases between them. CDR1 and CDR2 from the germline V gene are SGHTA and FQGNSA. CDR3 protein: CASSSPLVSELYF. The CDR3 bases are TGTGCCAGCAGCTCTCCCCTGGTTAGTGAACTGTACTTC.

The J gene is TRBJ1-4, the V gene TRBV15, with TRBD1 matching over 10 bases. Looked up from germline, CDR1 is LNHNV and CDR2 is YYDKDF (reference sequence). CDR3 length: 15 residues. Unmatched junction bases numbered 3, after V lost 0 bases and J lost 8 bases. The CDR3 spells CATSREGTGEEKLFF. CDR3 in DNA: TGTGCCACCAGCAGAGAGGGGACAGGGGAAGAAAAACTGTTTTTT. The variable domain in full, completed from reference TRBV15 and TRBJ1-4, reads DAMVIQNPRYQVTQFGKPVTLSCSQTLNHNVMYWYQQKSSQAPKLLFHYYDKDFNNEADTPDNFQSRRPNTSFCFLDIRSPGLGDTAMYLCATSREGTGEEKLFFGSGTQLSVL.

In this sample, this clone turned up once. The chain employs TRBV30 and TRBJ1-6, with D perhaps matching TRBD1 (6 bases). The V and J ends lost 3 bases and 5 bases respectively, with 14 bases between them. This CDR3 comprises 15 residues. Germline CDR1 GTSNPN, CDR2 SVGIG (reference sequence). This CDR3 is CAWRDRTLDNSPLHF. The DNA of the CDR3 is TGTGCCTGGAGAGACAGGACACTCGATAATTCACCCCTCCACTTT.

CDR3 nucleotide sequence: TGTGCCAGCACCCATCCGGTGGGCTCCTACGAGCAGTACTTC. Protein: CASTHPVGSYEQYF. The chain uses TRBV6-1 and TRBJ2-7; D not certain. The CDR3 sequence is 14 residues long. V was trimmed by 7 bases and J by 0 bases, leaving 13 bases between them. CDR1 is MNHNS, CDR2 SASEGT, per germline.

The gene calls are TRBV21-1 and TRBJ1-6; the D call in the table, TRBD1, was not verified against the DNA. TRBV21-1 corresponds to a pseudogene. CDR3 length: 14 residues. DNA of the CDR3: TGTGCCAGCAGCCCGGACAGAATTAATTCACCCCTCCACTTT. This sequence encodes CASSPDRINSPLHF.

The count of this clone is one. In the same sample, other DNA sequences code for this CDR3. This chain joins TRBV18 and TRBJ2-2, with D possibly TRBD1 on 6 matching bases. V lost 4 bases and J 0 bases, leaving 9 bases between the germline ends. The CDR3 contains 15 residues. Germline V CDR1 and CDR2: KGHSH, LQKENI. The DNA for the CDR3 is TGTGCCAGCTCACTGGACAGACCGAACACCGGGGAGCTGTTTTTT. This sequence encodes CASSLDRPNTGELFF.

CDR3 sequence (DNA): TGCGCCAGCAGCCCCTTGGAGGGGCTAACTGAAGCTTTCTTT. Protein sequence: CASSPLEGLTEAFF. This chain joins TRBV4-1 and TRBJ1-1, with D tentatively TRBD1 (5 bases). This CDR3 contains 14 residues. Per germline, CDR1 MGHRA and CDR2 YSYEKL. With 4 bases removed from V and 5 bases from J, the gap between germline ends came to 14 bases.

This CDR3 is CASSDLVGAGDYGYTF. The CDR3 nucleotides are TGTGCCAGCAGTGATCTCGTAGGGGCAGGTGACTATGGCTACACCTTC. The chain couples TRBV2 to TRBJ1-2; perhaps TRBD1 as D (5 bases). Between the trimmed V and J ends, which lost 3 bases and 3 bases, there was a span of 17 bases. CDR3 size: 16 residues. CDR1 SNHLY and CDR2 FYNNEI come from the germline V gene.

This clone was seen more than once but under ten times. Here the CDR3 reads CASSLAGVEQYF. CDR3 nucleotide sequence: TGTGCCAGCAGCTTAGCAGGGGTCGAGCAGTACTTC. The V call is TRBV7-9, the J call TRBJ2-7, with D perhaps matching TRBD1 (5 bases). Trimming left V 0 bases short and J 6 bases short, with 6 bases between. CDR3 length: 12 residues. CDR1 is SEHNR, CDR2 FQNEAQ, per germline (reference sequence).

The chain has TRBV9 and TRBJ2-7, with D perhaps matching TRBD1 (5 bases). V lost 2 bases and J lost 4, with 10 bases in between. Germline lookup yields CDR1 SGDLS and CDR2 YYNGEE. This CDR3 has 13 amino acids. CDR3 nucleotide sequence: TGTGCCAGCAGCGTCAGCCCAGGGTACGAGCAGTACTTC. Translated: CASSVSPGYEQYF.

This chain connects TRBV10-1 to TRBJ2-7; D is perhaps TRBD1 or TRBD2 (5 bases each). Between the trimmed V and J ends, which lost 3 bases and 2 bases, there was a span of 14 bases. The germline V gene has CDR1 WNHNN and CDR2 SYGVQD (reference sequence). The CDR3 runs 15 residues. The CDR3 region has the DNA TGCGCCAGCAGTGATACCGGGACGGATACCTACGAGCAGTACTTC. As protein: CASSDTGTDTYEQYF.

The V and J genes are TRBV5-4 and TRBJ1-6, with unresolved D. V was pared by 4 bases and J by 0 bases, with 2 bases between. The germline CDR1 and CDR2 sequences are SGHNT and YYREEE (reference sequence). The CDR3 contains 13 residues. CDR3 sequence: CASSSSYNSPLHF. The DNA of the CDR3 is TGTGCCAGCAGCAGCTCCTATAATTCACCCCTCCACTTT.

The V call is TRBV30, the J call TRBJ2-5, with a weak D call TRBD1 (6 bases). The J call may be in error: the DNA end matches TRBJ2-7 better. The CDR3 is 17 amino acids. CDR1 and CDR2 (germline): GTSNPN, SVGIG (reference sequence). CDR3 protein: CAWSVRGRGNIRNEQYF. The CDR3 DNA is TGTGCCTGGAGTGTACGGGGCAGGGGAAATATTCGGAACGAGCAGTACTTC.

This chain connects TRBV28 to TRBJ2-2; TRBD2 aligns across 8 bases. V lost 4 bases and J lost 5; bases outside the gene matches: 6. CDR3 length: 15 amino acids. Germline lookup yields CDR1 MDHEN and CDR2 SYDVKM. DNA of the CDR3: TGTGCCAGCAGTTCAGCGGGAGAGGGAACCGGGGAGCTGTTTTTT. This encodes CASSSAGEGTGELFF. The full variable domain, its missing parts supplied by reference TRBV28 and TRBJ2-2, is DVKVTQSSRYLVKRTGEKVFLECVQDMDHENMFWYRQDPGLGLRLIYFSYDVKMKEKGDIPEGYSVSREKKERFSLILESASTNQTSMYLCASSSAGEGTGELFFGEGSRLTVL.

This rearrangement joins TRBV7-8 to TRBJ2-3, with no clear D. The CDR3 extends over 13 amino acids. The V gene's germline CDR1 is SGHVS and CDR2 FQNEAQ. The V gene lost 1 base and the J gene lost 8 bases, with 10 bases spanning the gap. DNA of the CDR3: TGTGCCAGCAGCTTAGAGGATGGCGGTACGCAGTATTTT. Residues: CASSLEDGGTQYF.

A note on this clone: Other DNA sequences in this specimen translate into the identical CDR3. The chain joins TRBV4-3 to TRBJ1-4, with D possibly being TRBD1 (5 bases). This CDR3 contains 15 residues. V was pared by 0 bases and J by 2 bases, with 7 bases between. Germline V CDR1 and CDR2: LGHNA, YSLEER. CDR3 in amino acids: CASSQDGGTNEKLFF. The CDR3 DNA reads TGCGCCAGCAGCCAAGATGGGGGGACTAATGAAAAACTGTTTTTT.

This chain uses TRBV6-5 with TRBJ1-1; tentative D call: TRBD1 (5 bases). The V end lost 0 bases, the J end lost 3 bases, and 14 bases lay between the germline ends. The germline V gene encodes CDR1 MNHEY and CDR2 SVGAGI. This CDR3 contains 16 residues. CDR3 sequence (DNA): TGTGCCAGCAGTTACTCACCCCAGGGTCTGGACACTGAAGCTTTCTTT. This translates into CASSYSPQGLDTEAFF.